The 25 T cell receptor beta chains reported below all come from one sample, sequenced in a study of blood T cell repertoires in COVID-19. Generated by immunoSEQ multiplex PCR, the TCRdb table keeps only in-frame clones and is missing some. Of some 150,000 clones detected, about 80% appear once; the ten largest clones hold approximately 4.6%. Sequenced material: peripheral blood. These receptors originate from a human donor in a cohort sampled during active COVID-19.

This chain connects TRBV19 to TRBJ2-3, with 8 positions matching TRBD2. CDR3 size: 16 residues. V shed 5 bases and J 2 bases; nucleotides not matched to a gene: 9. Germline loops: CDR1 LNHDA, CDR2 SQIVND (reference sequence). This chain's CDR3 is CASSPGLAGATDTQYF. The CDR3 nucleotides read TGTGCCAGTAGTCCAGGACTAGCAGGGGCCACAGATACGCAGTATTTT.

The chain combines TRBV3-1 (or the pseudogene TRBV3-2) with TRBJ2-7, with D perhaps TRBD1 (6 bases). From germline, CDR1 is LGHDT and CDR2 YNNKEL (reference sequence). Trimming stripped 1 base from V and 4 bases from J, with 11 bases between. The CDR3 has 14 amino acids. This CDR3 is CASSQGTEPYEQYF. The CDR3 region has the DNA TGTGCCAGCAGCCAAGGGACAGAACCTTACGAGCAGTACTTC.

Comment on this clone: The same CDR3 can be traced to other DNA sequences in this sample. The rearrangement joins TRBV5-1 to TRBJ2-3; 7 bases match TRBD2. Unmatched junction bases numbered 1, after V lost 0 bases and J lost 0 bases. The CDR3 has 15 residues. The germline V gene has CDR1 SGHRS and CDR2 YFSETQ. CDR3 sequence: CASSLAGGSTDTQYF. The CDR3 bases are TGCGCCAGCAGCTTGGCGGGGGGTAGCACAGATACGCAGTATTTT.

CDR3 nucleotides: TGTGCCAGTAGTATTCGCGGGGACGAGCAGTACTTC. This translates into CASSIRGDEQYF. V and J are TRBV19 and TRBJ2-7, with D maybe TRBD2 (6 bases). There are 12 residues in the CDR3. V shed 3 bases and J shed 5 bases, with 8 bases lying between them. Germline lookup yields CDR1 LNHDA and CDR2 SQIVND (reference sequence).

In this sample, this clone turned up once. The chain recombines TRBV11-2 with TRBJ2-3, with D hard to call. Germline assignment: CDR1 SGHAT and CDR2 FQNNGV. The germline V and J ends were trimmed by 1 base and 6 bases, with 5 bases remaining between them. The CDR3 runs 12 residues. The CDR3 sequence is CASSLGVDTQYF. CDR3 nucleotides: TGTGCCAGCAGCTTAGGAGTGGATACGCAGTATTTT.

The chain employs TRBV4-2 and TRBJ1-2; 7 nucleotides align to TRBD1. Trimming cost V 3 bases and J 7 bases; bases outside gene matches: 14. Germline CDR1 is LGHNA and CDR2 is YNFKEQ. The CDR3 is 16 amino acids. The CDR3 sequence: CASSHYGTASSPGYTF. In DNA form, the CDR3 reads TGTGCCAGCAGCCACTATGGGACAGCGAGTTCCCCTGGCTACACCTTC.

The chain combines TRBV18 with TRBJ2-4; 11 nucleotides align to TRBD2. CDR1 KGHSH and CDR2 LQKENI come from the germline V gene. V shed 1 base and J 2 bases; nucleotides not matched to a gene: 7. The CDR3 loop spans 18 amino acids. The CDR3 region is CASSPRTSGGLTKNIQYF. The CDR3 DNA follows: TGTGCCAGCTCACCACGAACTAGCGGGGGTTTAACCAAAAACATTCAGTACTTC.

The rearrangement links TRBV9 to TRBJ2-2; 8 bases are a match to TRBD2. J gave up 5 bases and V 0 bases, and 6 bases lay outside the gene matches. The germline V gene has CDR1 SGDLS and CDR2 YYNGEE. The CDR3 length is 16 residues. In DNA form, the CDR3 reads TGTGCCAGCAGCGTAGAGAGCGGGAGACGGACCGGGGAGCTGTTTTTT. Translating it yields CASSVESGRRTGELFF. The complete variable domain, with remaining parts taken from reference TRBV9 and TRBJ2-2, reads DSGVTQTPKHLITATGQRVTLRCSPRSGDLSVYWYQQSLDQGLQFLIQYYNGEERAKGNILERFSAQQFPDLHSELNLSSLELGDSALYFCASSVESGRRTGELFFGEGSRLTVL.

This clone has only a few counts. This sequence joins TRBV6-1 and TRBJ2-7; tentatively, D is TRBD1 (6 bases). Germline V gene data show CDR1 as MNHNS and CDR2 as SASEGT. The CDR3 is 15 amino acids. V lost 1 base to trimming and J lost 5 bases, with 15 bases between them. The CDR3 bases are TGTGCCAGCAGTGAAGACCGAACAGGGTCGGACGAGCAGTACGTC. Translation gives CASSEDRTGSDEQYV.

The chain is built from TRBV6-6 and TRBJ2-7; a weak D match, TRBD1 (5 bases). The ends were cut back, 2 bases at V and 3 bases at J, with 8 bases in the middle. The CDR3 is 13 residues long. CDR1 is MNHNY and CDR2 is SVGAGI in the germline V gene (reference sequence). CDR3 sequence reads: CASSYGRDYEQYF. The CDR3 DNA reads TGTGCCAGCAGTTACGGCAGGGACTACGAGCAGTACTTC.

This clone appeared a few times. The V call is TRBV10-2, the J call TRBJ1-1, with unresolved D. The CDR3 is made up of 12 amino acids. Germline V gene data show CDR1 as WSHSY and CDR2 as SAAADI. V lost 8 bases and J 1 base, leaving 8 bases between the germline ends. The CDR3 bases are TGCGCCAGCGCGGGCGGGAACACTGAAGCTTTCTTT. Translated: CASAGGNTEAFF.

The V gene is TRBV5-1, the J gene TRBJ1-1, with 7 bases fitting TRBD1. The germline V gene has CDR1 SGHRS and CDR2 YFSETQ. Trimming took 2 bases from V and 10 from J; bases not matched to a gene: 8. This CDR3 region has 13 residues. CDR3: CASSFAQGEGAFF. The CDR3 nucleotides are TGCGCCAGCAGCTTTGCCCAGGGGGAAGGAGCTTTCTTT.

V and J are TRBV7-3 and TRBJ2-3, with 10 bases aligning to TRBD2. The ends lost 6 bases at V and 4 bases at J; junction bases unmatched: 10. The length of the CDR3 is 16 residues. The germline V gene has CDR1 SGHTA and CDR2 FQGTGA. For the CDR3, the DNA is TGTGCCAGCAGTTCCCTAGCGGGAGACCATCCAGATACGCAGTATTTT. This encodes CASSSLAGDHPDTQYF.

V usage is TRBV6-6 and J usage is TRBJ2-7; D perhaps matches TRBD1 (6 bases). The CDR3 contains 14 residues. Germline V gene lookup returns CDR1 MNHNY and CDR2 SVGAGI (reference sequence). V was shortened by 6 bases and J by 6 bases, with 18 bases between the two germline ends. The CDR3 coding sequence is TGTGCCAGCAGCTCTACCGTACAGGGTTCCGAGCAGTACGTC. Protein: CASSSTVQGSEQYV.

This chain joins TRBV2 and TRBJ2-1; 10 nucleotides line up with TRBD1. Germline CDR1 is SNHLY and CDR2 is FYNNEI. The CDR3 contains 14 residues. J gave up 7 bases and V 3 bases, and 3 bases lay outside the gene matches. CDR3 in DNA: TGTGCCAGCAGTGAGGACAGGGGGGGAAATGAGCAGTTCTTC. It codes for CASSEDRGGNEQFF.

J is TRBJ1-5 and V is TRBV28, with TRBD1 matching 8 bases. J gave up 3 bases and V 6 bases, and 7 bases lay outside the gene matches. The germline CDR1 and CDR2 sequences are MDHEN and SYDVKM. This CDR3 has 15 residues. CDR3 sequence reads: CASSDLQGDNQPQHF. DNA for the CDR3: TGTGCCAGCAGCGATTTACAGGGGGACAATCAGCCCCAGCATTTT.

The chain links TRBV19 to TRBJ1-1; 7 bases match TRBD1. The germline gives CDR1 LNHDA, CDR2 SQIVND (reference sequence). The length of the CDR3 is 15 residues. The V segment lost 6 bases and the J segment 1 base; nucleotides outside the gene matches: 8. In DNA, the CDR3 is TGTGCCAGTAGGGAGACAGGGCGTGGGAACACTGAAGCTTTCTTT. Residues: CASRETGRGNTEAFF.

This rearrangement joins TRBV2 to TRBJ1-1; perhaps TRBD1 as D (6 bases). CDR1 is SNHLY, CDR2 FYNNEI, per germline. The V end lost 5 bases, the J end lost 10 bases, and 11 bases lay between the germline ends. CDR3 length equals 11 residues. The CDR3 DNA sequence: TGTGCCAGCAGTTACAGGGTGGGAGCTTTCTTT. Its translation is CASSYRVGAFF.

The chain combines TRBV5-6 with TRBJ1-2; the D gene is possibly TRBD1 (6 bases). The CDR3 contains 15 residues. Trimming pared 4 bases from V and 2 bases from J, leaving 15 bases between. In germline, CDR1 is SGHDT, CDR2 YYEEEE. This CDR3 is CASSPPGGANYGYTF. The CDR3 DNA is TGTGCCAGCAGCCCGCCCGGGGGGGCGAACTATGGCTACACCTTC.

This sequence joins TRBV6-5 and TRBJ2-1; TRBD1 might be the D (5 bases). Trimming removed 8 bases at V and 4 bases at J, with 18 bases between. Germline loops: CDR1 MNHEY, CDR2 SVGAGI. CDR3 length: 15 amino acids. The CDR3 reads CASWGDSKTYNEQFF. As DNA, the CDR3 is TGTGCCAGCTGGGGCGACAGCAAAACATACAATGAGCAGTTCTTC.

V and J are TRBV2 and TRBJ2-5, with a tentative D call TRBD2 (5 bases). Deletions cut 7 bases from V and 4 bases from J, with 13 bases between. The CDR3 length is 13 residues. Per germline, CDR1 SNHLY and CDR2 FYNNEI. The CDR3 sequence: CASTPPSTETQYF. The CDR3 DNA is TGTGCCAGCACGCCACCTAGCACAGAGACCCAGTACTTC.

CDR3 amino acids: CASSSIGLAGSYEQYF. The CDR3 DNA is TGTGCCAGCAGTTCCATCGGACTAGCGGGGTCCTACGAGCAGTACTTC. The V call is TRBV6-6, the J call TRBJ2-7, with 12 bases aligning to TRBD2. The germline V gene has CDR1 MNHNY and CDR2 SVGAGI (reference sequence). The CDR3 has 16 residues. Unmatched junction bases numbered 5, after V lost 4 bases and J lost 1 base.

This clone was observed a handful of times. This chain joins TRBV19 and TRBJ1-2, with 11 bases that match TRBD1. CDR1 LNHDA and CDR2 SQIVND come from the germline V gene (reference sequence). J lost 6 bases, V lost 8 bases, and 11 bases had no gene match. This CDR3 contains 15 residues. CDR3 DNA sequence: TGTGCCAGTGGACGGGACGGACAGGGGGCGGATGGCTACACCTTC. This gives the protein CASGRDGQGADGYTF.

The chain is built from TRBV29-1 and TRBJ2-7; 8 nucleotides align to TRBD2. The germline V gene has CDR1 SQVTM and CDR2 ANQGSEA. The CDR3 loop spans 18 amino acids. The ends lost 0 bases at V and 3 bases at J; junction bases unmatched: 16. The CDR3 DNA follows: TGCAGCGTTGAAGATAGGGTCTCGAGCGGGAGAAATCTCTACGAGCAGTACGTC. Its protein product is CSVEDRVSSGRNLYEQYV.

The V and J genes are TRBV2 and TRBJ2-3; no definite D call. The CDR3 has 14 amino acids. Trimming removed 3 bases at V and 2 bases at J, with 9 bases between. Germline V gene sequence: CDR1 SNHLY, CDR2 FYNNEI. The CDR3 spells CASSDLEATDTQYF. CDR3 in DNA: TGTGCCAGCAGTGACCTTGAAGCCACAGATACGCAGTATTTT.